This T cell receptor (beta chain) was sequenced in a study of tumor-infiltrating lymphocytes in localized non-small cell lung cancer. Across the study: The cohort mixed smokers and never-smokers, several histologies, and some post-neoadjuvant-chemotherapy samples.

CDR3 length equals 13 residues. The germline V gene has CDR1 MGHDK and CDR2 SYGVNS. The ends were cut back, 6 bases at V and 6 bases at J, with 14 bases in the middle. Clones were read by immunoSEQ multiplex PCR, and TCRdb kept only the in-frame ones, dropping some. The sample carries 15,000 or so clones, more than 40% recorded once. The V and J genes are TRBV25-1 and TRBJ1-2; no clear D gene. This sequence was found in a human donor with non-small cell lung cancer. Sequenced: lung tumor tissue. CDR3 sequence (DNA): TGTGCCAGCAGGGACCCGTTAAATAATGGCTACACCTTC. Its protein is CASRDPLNNGYTF.